The clone carrying this T cell receptor (beta chain) turned up a few times. Time point specified: sample taken at primary tumor resection. Samples were donated by 72 untreated early-stage non-small cell lung cancer patients. In each case, whole RNA from tumor, nontumor lung or frozen PBMC was sequenced unsorted. This sample stems from a study of spatial heterogeneity in lung cancer. MiXCR was run by TCRdb on the 5' RACE reads, yielding one entry per CDR3 protein. The sample has tens of thousands of distinct CDR3 sequences, approximately 6.8% seen once. V was cut by 3 bases and J by 8 bases, with 14 bases left in between. CDR1 KGHSH and CDR2 LQKENI come from the germline V gene. This CDR3 has 14 amino acids.

The sequence was obtained from a female donor with early-stage non-small cell lung cancer. The sequences come from PBMCs, collected at surgery. This chain uses TRBV18 with TRBJ2-1, with D possibly being TRBD1 (6 bases). CDR3 sequence: CASSPSIQGDEQFF. The DNA of the CDR3 is TGTGCCAGCTCACCCAGCATACAGGGCGATGAGCAGTTCTTC.